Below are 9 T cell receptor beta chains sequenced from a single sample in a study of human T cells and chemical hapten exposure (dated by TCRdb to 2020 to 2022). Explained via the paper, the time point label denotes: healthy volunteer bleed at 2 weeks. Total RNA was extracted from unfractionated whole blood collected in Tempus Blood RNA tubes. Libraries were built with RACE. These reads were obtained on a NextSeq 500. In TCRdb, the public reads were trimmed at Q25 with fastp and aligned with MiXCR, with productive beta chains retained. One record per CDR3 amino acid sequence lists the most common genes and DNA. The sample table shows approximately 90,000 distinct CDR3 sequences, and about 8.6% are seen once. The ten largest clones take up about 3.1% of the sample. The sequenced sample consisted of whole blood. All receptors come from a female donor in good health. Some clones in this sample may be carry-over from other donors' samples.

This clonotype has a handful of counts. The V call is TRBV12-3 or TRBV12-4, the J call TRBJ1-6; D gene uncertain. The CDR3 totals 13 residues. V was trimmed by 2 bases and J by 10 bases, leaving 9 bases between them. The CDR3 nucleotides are TGTGCCAGCAGTTTATGGGTGGGGTCACCCCTCCACTTT. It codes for CASSLWVGSPLHF.

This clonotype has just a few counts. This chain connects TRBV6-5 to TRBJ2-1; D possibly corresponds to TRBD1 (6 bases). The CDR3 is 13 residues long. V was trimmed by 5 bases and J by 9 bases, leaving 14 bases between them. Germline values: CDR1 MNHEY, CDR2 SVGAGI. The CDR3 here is CASSPGVSSEQFF. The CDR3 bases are TGTGCCAGCAGTCCAGGGGTATCAAGTGAGCAGTTCTTC.

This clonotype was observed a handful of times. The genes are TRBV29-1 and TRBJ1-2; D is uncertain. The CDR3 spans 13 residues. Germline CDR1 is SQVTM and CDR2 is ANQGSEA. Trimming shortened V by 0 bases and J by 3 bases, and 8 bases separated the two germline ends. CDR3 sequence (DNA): TGCAGCGTTGAAGATGTGGCTGACTATGGCTACACCTTC. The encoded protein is CSVEDVADYGYTF.

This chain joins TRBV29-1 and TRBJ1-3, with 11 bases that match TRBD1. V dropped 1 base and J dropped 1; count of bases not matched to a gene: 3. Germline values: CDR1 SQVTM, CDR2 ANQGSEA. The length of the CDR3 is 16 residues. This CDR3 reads CSVEGGQGASGNTIYF. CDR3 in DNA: TGCAGCGTTGAAGGCGGACAGGGGGCTTCTGGAAACACCATATATTTT.

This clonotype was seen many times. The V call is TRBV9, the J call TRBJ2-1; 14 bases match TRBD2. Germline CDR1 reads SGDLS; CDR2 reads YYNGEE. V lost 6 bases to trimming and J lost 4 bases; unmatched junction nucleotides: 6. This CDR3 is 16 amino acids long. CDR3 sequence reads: CASTEGLAGVYNEQFF. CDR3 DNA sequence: TGTGCCAGCACCGAGGGACTAGCGGGAGTGTACAATGAGCAGTTCTTC. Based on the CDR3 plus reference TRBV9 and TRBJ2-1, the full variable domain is DSGVTQTPKHLITATGQRVTLRCSPRSGDLSVYWYQQSLDQGLQFLIQYYNGEERAKGNILERFSAQQFPDLHSELNLSSLELGDSALYFCASTEGLAGVYNEQFFGPGTRLTVL.

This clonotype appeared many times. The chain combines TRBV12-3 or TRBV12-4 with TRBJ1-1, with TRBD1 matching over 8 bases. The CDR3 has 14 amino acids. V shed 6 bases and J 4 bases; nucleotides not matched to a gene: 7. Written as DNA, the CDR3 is TGTGCCAGCAGCCCCAGGGGGCTGGCCACTGAAGCTTTCTTT. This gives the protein CASSPRGLATEAFF.

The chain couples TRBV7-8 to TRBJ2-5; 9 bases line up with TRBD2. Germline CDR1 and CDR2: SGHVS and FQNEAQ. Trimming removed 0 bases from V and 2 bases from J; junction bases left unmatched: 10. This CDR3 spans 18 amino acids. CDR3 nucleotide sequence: TGTGCCAGCAGCTTAGCCCTGGGTAGACTAGCGGTTCAAGAGACCCAGTACTTC. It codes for CASSLALGRLAVQETQYF. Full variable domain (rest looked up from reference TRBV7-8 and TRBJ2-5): GAGVSQSPRYKVAKRGQDVALRCDPISGHVSLFWYQQALGQGPEFLTYFQNEAQLDKSGLPSDRFFAERPEGSVSTLKIQRTQQEDSAVYLCASSLALGRLAVQETQYFGPGTRLLVL.

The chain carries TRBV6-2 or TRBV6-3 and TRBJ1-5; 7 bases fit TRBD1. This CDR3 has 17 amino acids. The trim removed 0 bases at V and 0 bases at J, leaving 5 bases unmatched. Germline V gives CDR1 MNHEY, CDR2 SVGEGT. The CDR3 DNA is TGTGCCAGCAGTTACTCGACAGGGACCCATAGCAATCAGCCCCAGCATTTT. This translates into CASSYSTGTHSNQPQHF.

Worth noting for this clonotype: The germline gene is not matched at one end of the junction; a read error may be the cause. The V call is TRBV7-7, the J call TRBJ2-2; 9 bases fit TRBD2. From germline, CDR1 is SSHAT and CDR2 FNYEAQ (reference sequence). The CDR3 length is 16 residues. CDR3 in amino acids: CASSLGRNSGSGELFF. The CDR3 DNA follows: TGTGCTAGCAGCTTAGGACGAAATAGCGGGAGCGGGGAGCTGTTTTTT. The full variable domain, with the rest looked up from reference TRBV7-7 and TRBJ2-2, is GAGVSQSPRYKVTKRGQDVTLRCDPISSHATLYWYQQALGQGPEFLTYFNYEAQPDKSGLPSDRFSAERPEGSISTLTIQRTEQRDSAMYRCASSLGRNSGSGELFFGEGSRLTVL.